One sample yielded the 26 T cell receptor beta chains listed below, sequenced in a study of T cells after yellow fever vaccination. TCRdb re-called the 5' RACE reads through MiXCR, storing one row per CDR3 protein. The repertoire has hundreds of thousands of distinct CDR3 sequences, approximately 13% of them found once; the top ten carry around 14%. The source material was PBMCs, sampled on the day of the yellow fever booster vaccination. The receptors derive from a man aged 25 to 40 who received the YFV17D yellow fever vaccine.

This clonotype was counted a few times. V is TRBV20-1 and J is TRBJ2-7; 11 bases fit TRBD1. The CDR3 covers 16 residues. The V gene's germline CDR1 is DFQATT and CDR2 SNEGSKA (reference sequence). V trimming: 5 bases; J trimming: 3 bases; junction bases outside the gene matches: 12. The CDR3 DNA follows: TGCAGTGCTGGAAATAGGGACAGGGGGTTACTCTACGAGCAGTACTTC. Translating gives CSAGNRDRGLLYEQYF.

The chain couples TRBV19 to TRBJ1-1; D call uncertain. Deletions cut 4 bases from V and 4 bases from J, with 13 bases between. The CDR3 is 14 amino acids. CDR1 and CDR2 (germline): LNHDA, SQIVND (reference sequence). The CDR3: CASSSGGGSTEAFF. In nucleotides, the CDR3 is TGTGCCAGTAGTAGTGGAGGCGGGAGCACTGAAGCTTTCTTT.

The chain recombines TRBV5-6 with TRBJ2-5; D gene ambiguous. Trimming left V 6 bases short and J 4 bases short, with 16 bases between. The germline CDR1 and CDR2 sequences are SGHDT and YYEEEE. The CDR3 totals 14 residues. The CDR3 sequence is CASKITGWGETQYF. CDR3 nucleotides: TGTGCCAGCAAGATAACGGGCTGGGGAGAGACCCAGTACTTC.

This clonotype was seen a few times. The chain links TRBV30 to TRBJ1-2, with 7 bases matching TRBD1. The V and J ends lost 3 bases and 5 bases, in that order; junction bases with no gene match: 3. This CDR3 contains 12 residues. Germline V CDR1 and CDR2: GTSNPN, SVGIG (reference sequence). This chain's CDR3 is CAWSPRGYGYTF. For the CDR3, the DNA is TGTGCCTGGAGCCCCAGGGGGTATGGCTACACCTTC.

This clonotype was detected only a few times. The V call is TRBV6-1, the J call TRBJ2-5; 7 bases map to TRBD1. This CDR3 is built from 14 residues. Germline lookup yields CDR1 MNHNS and CDR2 SASEGT. V lost 4 bases and J lost 5; bases outside the gene matches: 7. This chain's CDR3 is CASSGIQGWETQYF. CDR3 nucleotide sequence: TGTGCCAGCAGTGGGATACAGGGGTGGGAGACCCAGTACTTC.

The rearrangement links TRBV12-3 or TRBV12-4 to TRBJ2-1, with 13 bases fitting TRBD2. CDR3 size: 15 residues. V was pared by 5 bases and J by 9 bases, with 7 bases of the junction left unmatched. The CDR3 region has the DNA TGTGCCAGCAGTGGGACTAGCGGGATAGGGGGTGAGCAGTTCTTC. Residues: CASSGTSGIGGEQFF.

This clonotype showed up just a few times. V is TRBV12-3 or TRBV12-4 and J is TRBJ2-7; D gene unclear. The CDR3 has 16 amino acids. V was pared by 5 bases and J by 2 bases, with 19 bases between. This CDR3 reads CASSPLSRAPPYEQYF. The DNA of the CDR3 is TGTGCCAGCAGTCCCCTCTCCCGGGCCCCTCCCTACGAGCAGTACTTC.

This clonotype appeared a few times. V and J are TRBV20-1 and TRBJ1-1, with D unresolved. CDR3 size: 13 residues. The ends were cut back, 3 bases at V and 2 bases at J, with 10 bases in the middle. Germline values: CDR1 DFQATT, CDR2 SNEGSKA (reference sequence). This CDR3 is CSASGQGNTEAFF. Here the CDR3 DNA reads TGCAGTGCTAGTGGGCAAGGAAACACTGAAGCTTTCTTT.

This clonotype came up a few times. The J gene is TRBJ2-3, the V gene TRBV20-1, with 10 bases matching TRBD2. CDR1 is DFQATT, CDR2 SNEGSKA, per germline (reference sequence). The CDR3 covers 16 residues. V lost 2 bases, J lost 9 bases, and 14 bases stayed unmatched. The CDR3 coding sequence is TGCAGTGCTAGATGGACTAGCGGAGGGGGGGGTTGGACGCAGTATTTT. It specifies CSARWTSGGGGWTQYF.

To note about this clonotype: One end of the junction is discordant with germline, which a read error may explain. CDR3 region: CAISPGIAYNEQFF. In nucleotides, the CDR3 is TGTGCCATCAGCCCTGGGATAGCCTACAATGAGCAGTTCTTC. The chain uses TRBV3-1 and TRBJ2-1; D gene unclear. Germline CDR1 and CDR2: LGHDT and YNNKEL (reference sequence). The CDR3 is made up of 14 amino acids.

This chain connects TRBV7-8 to TRBJ2-3, with 11 bases lining up with TRBD2. Per germline, CDR1 SGHVS and CDR2 FQNEAQ. With 5 bases clipped from V and 0 bases from J, the junction kept 4 bases outside the gene matches. This CDR3 has 16 residues. The CDR3 region has the DNA TGTGCCAGCAGCGTCCGGACTAGCGGGAGCACAGATACGCAGTATTTT. As protein: CASSVRTSGSTDTQYF. Full variable domain (missing parts from reference TRBV7-8 and TRBJ2-3): GAGVSQSPRYKVAKRGQDVALRCDPISGHVSLFWYQQALGQGPEFLTYFQNEAQLDKSGLPSDRFFAERPEGSVSTLKIQRTQQEDSAVYLCASSVRTSGSTDTQYFGPGTRLTVL.

There are a few counts of this clonotype. The CDR3 nucleotides are TGTGCCAGCAGCTTAAGGATCGGGGACAATGAGCAGTTCTTC. Encoded protein: CASSLRIGDNEQFF. The gene calls are TRBV7-6 and TRBJ2-1; maybe TRBD2 (5 bases). The germline V gene encodes CDR1 SGHVS and CDR2 FNYEAQ. The ends were cut back, 2 bases at V and 5 bases at J, with 10 bases in the middle. CDR3 length equals 14 residues.

This clonotype occurred a few times. The rearrangement uses TRBV20-1 and TRBJ2-1; 7 nucleotides line up with TRBD2. Germline trimming cut 7 bases from V and 2 bases from J; bases unmatched to any gene: 11. The CDR3 has 15 amino acids. Looked up from germline, CDR1 is DFQATT and CDR2 is SNEGSKA (reference sequence). The CDR3: CSVSRSGNTYNEQFF. The CDR3 DNA reads TGCAGTGTTTCAAGAAGCGGGAACACCTACAATGAGCAGTTCTTC.

The chain recombines TRBV12-3 or TRBV12-4 with TRBJ2-3; TRBD1 might be the D (6 bases). V lost 5 bases, J lost 1 base, and 16 bases lay in between. CDR3 length: 16 amino acids. The CDR3 DNA reads as TGTGCCAGCAGTCCCCCCGGACAGAAACGCACAGATACGCAGTATTTT. As protein: CASSPPGQKRTDTQYF.

The table lists this clonotype with many counts. This sequence joins TRBV27 and TRBJ2-7, with a tentative D call TRBD2 (5 bases). The CDR3 length is 14 residues. Germline lookup yields CDR1 MNHEY and CDR2 SMNVEV (reference sequence). V was trimmed by 5 bases and J by 0 bases, leaving 11 bases between them. CDR3 in DNA: TGTGCCAGCAGTCGGAGCGGATCCTCCTACGAGCAGTACTTC. It yields the protein CASSRSGSSYEQYF.

The rearrangement links TRBV5-5 to TRBJ2-1, with TRBD1 as a possible D gene (5 bases). There are 14 residues in the CDR3. V was clipped by 4 bases and J by 8 bases, with 16 bases between them. CDR1 and CDR2 (germline): SGHKS, YYEKEE (reference sequence). The CDR3 DNA is TGTGCCAGCAGCAACGGACACCCCGGCGATGAGCAGTTCTTC. It codes for CASSNGHPGDEQFF. Full variable domain (remainder filled in from reference TRBV5-5 and TRBJ2-1): DAGVTQSPTHLIKTRGQQVTLRCSPISGHKSVSWYQQVLGQGPQFIFQYYEKEERGRGNFPDRFSARQFPNYSSELNVNALLLGDSALYLCASSNGHPGDEQFFGPGTRLTVL.

V and J are TRBV6-5 and TRBJ2-1; D is possibly TRBD1 or TRBD2 (5 bases each). This CDR3 comprises 17 residues. V shed 0 bases and J shed 10 bases, with 22 bases lying between them. CDR1 MNHEY and CDR2 SVGAGI come from the germline V gene. As DNA, the CDR3 is TGTGCCAGCAGTTACTCCCGTGGTCTAGTGGGGACCCGGGAGCAGTTCTTC. Protein product: CASSYSRGLVGTREQFF.

This clonotype was counted a few times. The chain uses TRBV18 and TRBJ1-1; D remains unclear. From germline, CDR1 is KGHSH and CDR2 LQKENI. Trimming cost V 2 bases and J 1 base, with 8 bases left between them. This CDR3 spans 14 amino acids. The CDR3: CASSPGVANTEAFF. CDR3 sequence (DNA): TGTGCCAGCTCACCAGGAGTCGCGAACACTGAAGCTTTCTTT. The full variable domain, its missing parts supplied by reference TRBV18 and TRBJ1-1, is NAGVMQNPRHLVRRRGQEARLRCSPMKGHSHVYWYRQLPEEGLKFMVYLQKENIIDESGMPKERFSAEFPKEGPSILRIQQVVRGDSAAYFCASSPGVANTEAFFGQGTRLTVV.

The rearrangement links TRBV28 to TRBJ2-5, with a tentative D call TRBD1 (6 bases). This CDR3 contains 12 residues. Trimming stripped 8 bases from V and 5 bases from J, with 12 bases between. Germline V gives CDR1 MDHEN, CDR2 SYDVKM. This CDR3 reads CASSTTGETQYF. CDR3 nucleotides: TGTGCCAGCTCTACCACAGGGGAGACCCAGTACTTC.

The V and J genes are TRBV3-1 and TRBJ2-1, with TRBD1 identical over 9 bases. Germline V CDR1 and CDR2: LGHDT, YNNKEL (reference sequence). The junction had 11 bases not matched to a gene; V was cut back by 10 bases and J by 4 bases. The CDR3 runs to 15 residues. As DNA, the CDR3 is TGTGCCACCTGCCCTACAGGGGGCGGTTACAATGAGCAGTTCTTC. Protein sequence: CATCPTGGGYNEQFF.

J is TRBJ1-4 and V is TRBV12-3 or TRBV12-4; D unresolved. CDR3 length: 11 residues. V was cut by 8 bases and J by 10 bases, with 11 bases left in between. CDR3 in DNA: TGTGCCAGCGCGGCAGCAGTAAAACTGTTTTTT. This translates into CASAAAVKLFF.

The sample holds one count of this clonotype. This chain connects TRBV7-2 to TRBJ2-5, with 11 nucleotides matching TRBD1. V shed 10 bases, J shed 3 bases, and the junction held 4 bases outside the gene matches. The CDR3 has 13 amino acids. The germline gives CDR1 SGHTA, CDR2 FQGNSA. The CDR3 bases are TGTGCCACCGGGGACAGGGGGAAAGAGACCCAGTACTTC. Translation: CATGDRGKETQYF.

The rearrangement uses TRBV12-3 or TRBV12-4 and TRBJ2-4, with 7 bases lining up with TRBD2. The CDR3 is 16 amino acids. With V trimmed by 2 bases and J by 3 bases, 7 bases remained unmatched. CDR3: CASSLSGIDNKNIQYF. In DNA form, the CDR3 reads TGTGCCAGCAGTTTAAGCGGGATTGACAACAAAAACATTCAGTACTTC.

This clonotype was counted only a few times. Germline is not matched at one junction end, which may reflect a read error. The CDR3 sequence: CASNEGFWETQYF. In DNA, the CDR3 is TGTGCCAGCAATGAAGGGTTTTGGGAGACCCAGTACTTC. The J gene is TRBJ2-5, the V gene TRBV25-1; D is uncertain. The CDR3 contains 13 residues. Germline CDR1 and CDR2: MGHDK and SYGVNS. The full variable domain, completed using reference TRBV25-1 and TRBJ2-5, is EADIYQTPRYLVIGTGKKITLECSQTMGHDKMYWYQQDPGMELHLIHYSYGVNSTEKGDLSSESTVSRIRTEHFPLTLESARPSHTSQYLCASNEGFWETQYFGPGTRLLVL.

The genes are TRBV7-9 and TRBJ1-4; D may be TRBD1 (5 bases). The CDR3 is 13 residues long. Germline CDR1 and CDR2: SEHNR and FQNEAQ (reference sequence). The ends were cut back, 5 bases at V and 8 bases at J, with 12 bases in the middle. This CDR3 is CASSPGTEEKLFF. CDR3 nucleotide sequence: TGTGCCAGCAGCCCAGGGACGGAAGAAAAACTGTTTTTT. Full variable domain (rest looked up from reference TRBV7-9 and TRBJ1-4): DTGVSQNPRHKITKRGQNVTFRCDPISEHNRLYWYRQTLGQGPEFLTYFQNEAQLEKSRLLSDRFSAERPKGSFSTLEIQRTEQGDSAMYLCASSPGTEEKLFFGSGTQLSVL.

A few counts support this clonotype. A much larger clone differs by one base, so this may be a read error. V usage is TRBV7-2 and J usage is TRBJ2-7; either TRBD1 or TRBD2 may fit D (5 bases each). Germline-derived CDR1 and CDR2 are SGHTA and FQGNSA. This CDR3 is built from 14 residues. Deletions cut 5 bases from V and 0 bases from J, with 11 bases between. DNA of the CDR3: TGTGCCAGCAGCCCGGGACGGGACTCCTACGAGCAGTACTTC. The encoded protein is CASSPGRDSYEQYF.